Listed below are T cell receptor beta chains from one sample, sequenced in a study of T cell changes during pregnancy in multiple sclerosis. TCRdb's table, derived via immunoSEQ multiplex PCR, lists solely in-frame clones and lacks some. The sample lists about 29,000 clones, around 91% occurring once. Sample: CD8+ T cells from peripheral blood mononuclear cells, taken after pregnancy. Receptor source: a female donor with multiple sclerosis, enrolled in a pregnancy study. CDR3s include the opening cysteine and the closing phenylalanine or tryptophan. The order of the fields is CDR3 DNA, CDR3 protein, V gene, clone size, J gene, D gene. A D gene is named only where the DNA matches it firmly. For some rows the clone size is stated as once, few or many, or as a class when expanded; others skip it.

TGTGCCAGCAGCTTAGCGGGAGGGCCACGAGAGCAGTTCTTC	CASSLAGGPREQFF	TRBV11-1	few	TRBJ2-1	TRBD2
TGTGCCAGCAGTTACGACGGGAGAAACATTCAGTACTTC	CASSYDGRNIQYF	TRBV27	-	TRBJ2-4	-
TGCGCCAGCAGCCAAGATATAGAACAGTACGACGAGCAGTACTTC	CASSQDIEQYDEQYF	TRBV4-1	-	TRBJ2-7	-
TGCGCCAGCAGCCAAGATCCAGATACAGGGGACAATGAGCAGTTCTTC	CASSQDPDTGDNEQFF	TRBV4-1	-	TRBJ2-1	TRBD1
TGTGCCAGCAGCCCGATCTCAGGACTGGGAAATAGGGAGCCCCAGCATTTT	CASSPISGLGNREPQHF	TRBV7-6	-	TRBJ1-5	-
TGCGCCAGCAGCCAAGACATTGCTGGGACTAGCGGCACAGATACGCAGTATTTT	CASSQDIAGTSGTDTQYF	TRBV4-3	-	TRBJ2-3	TRBD2
TGTGCCAGCAGCGCCGGGACTAGCGGGGACAATGAGCAGTTCTTC	CASSAGTSGDNEQFF	TRBV5-8	-	TRBJ2-1	TRBD2
TGTGCCAGCAGCTCTACAGCGAACACTGAAGCTTTCTTT	CASSSTANTEAFF	TRBV11-2	-	TRBJ1-1	-
TGTGCCAGCACCGAAACGTATACTAGCCTGAACACCGGGGAGCTGTTTTTT	CASTETYTSLNTGELFF	TRBV27	-	TRBJ2-2	-
TGCGCCAGCAGCCAAGATAGCACCTATGGCTACACCTTC	CASSQDSTYGYTF	TRBV4-1	-	TRBJ1-2	-
TGTGCCAGCAGTCTGGACATAGGTAATCAGCCCCAGCATTTT	CASSLDIGNQPQHF	TRBV6-5	once	TRBJ1-5	-
TGTGCCAGCAGTCGCCGGACAGCAGCCGGGACCACGGGAGATACGCAGTATTTT	CASSRRTAAGTTGDTQYF	TRBV27	-	TRBJ2-3	-
TGTGCCAGCAGGGGAATTGGACAGGGGCTGAACACTGAAGCTTTCTTT	CASRGIGQGLNTEAFF	TRBV2	few	TRBJ1-1	TRBD1
TGTGCCAGCAGTGTCGGCGGATTGATCCAAGAGACCCAGTACTTC	CASSVGGLIQETQYF	TRBV6-1	-	TRBJ2-5	-
TGTGCCAGCAGCTTAACAGGGGACTACGAGCAGTACTTC	CASSLTGDYEQYF	TRBV7-9	few	TRBJ2-7	TRBD1
TGTGCCAGCAGCCGGGGACTAGCGGGAGTGTCCTACAATGAGCAGTTCTTC	CASSRGLAGVSYNEQFF	TRBV11-2	-	TRBJ2-1	TRBD2
TGTGCCAGCAGTTTAGCTAGAACCTACGAGCAGTACTTC	CASSLARTYEQYF	TRBV27	-	TRBJ2-7	-
TGTGCCAGCAGCGCTAGCGGGACCGGGGAGCTGTTTTTT	CASSASGTGELFF	TRBV6-4	-	TRBJ2-2	TRBD2
TGTGCCAGCAGTCCAACCAGGGGTACCTACGAGCAGTACTTC	CASSPTRGTYEQYF	TRBV27	-	TRBJ2-7	-
TGTGCCAGCAGTGAAGGGGGGGGTAGCTACGAGCAGTACTTC	CASSEGGGSYEQYF	TRBV6-1	-	TRBJ2-7	TRBD2
TGTGCCAGCAGCGGCAACGGAGACGAGCAGTACTTC	CASSGNGDEQYF	TRBV11-2	-	TRBJ2-7	-
TGTGCCAGCAGGGAGAGGGGGGGGGTTGTAGAGACCCAGTACTTC	CASRERGGVVETQYF	TRBV5-4	-	TRBJ2-5	-